These T cell receptor beta chains were read from a single sample in a study of spatial heterogeneity in lung cancer. TCRdb re-analysed the 5' RACE reads in MiXCR, keeping a single row per CDR3 protein. The sample includes around 30,000 distinct CDR3 sequences, roughly 6% of them seen just once. The specimen was PBMCs, collected at follow-up. These receptors were obtained from a male donor with early-stage non-small cell lung cancer. The CDR3 runs from the conserved cysteine through the conserved F or W. The order of the fields is J gene, D gene, clone size, V gene, CDR3 protein, CDR3 DNA. D genes are given only for firm matches. Clone size, where shown, is once, few, many, or a class for clones that have expanded.

TRBJ2-1	TRBD2	few	TRBV12-3/TRBV12-4	CASSFSSGVNEQFF	TGTGCCAGCAGTTTTAGTAGCGGGGTCAATGAGCAGTTCTTC
TRBJ1-1	NA	many	TRBV9	CASSVGVIGTEAFF	TGTGCCAGCAGCGTAGGGGTTATAGGGACTGAAGCTTTCTTT
TRBJ2-7	TRBD1	many	TRBV9	CASSVSGQGAVQYF	TGTGCCAGCAGCGTATCGGGACAGGGGGCGGTGCAGTACTTC
TRBJ1-5	TRBD1	many	TRBV9	CASSVAGTDNQPQHF	TGTGCCAGCAGCGTAGCCGGGACAGACAATCAGCCCCAGCATTTT
TRBJ1-3	TRBD1	many	TRBV6-6	CASSSLGQASSGNTIYF	TGTGCCAGCAGTTCCCTAGGACAGGCAAGCTCTGGAAACACCATATATTTT
TRBJ1-1	NA	NA	TRBV6-2/TRBV6-3	CASSYTRISNEAFF	TGTGCCAGCAGTTATACACGGATTTCAAATGAAGCTTTCTTT
TRBJ2-3	NA	few	TRBV7-9	CASSPQSDTQYF	TGTGCCAGCTCGCCCCAGTCAGATACGCAGTATTTT
TRBJ2-1	NA	NA	TRBV5-1	CASRILGSYNEQFF	TGCGCCAGCAGAATCTTGGGCTCCTACAATGAGCAGTTCTTC
TRBJ1-2	NA	many	TRBV27	CASSLTSGDPSPRGYTF	TGTGCCAGCAGTTTAACCTCCGGGGACCCCAGTCCGAGAGGCTACACCTTC
TRBJ2-3	NA	many	TRBV7-2	CASSLLIGDTQYF	TGTGCCAGCAGCTTATTAATAGGGGATACGCAGTATTTT
TRBJ1-2	NA	many	TRBV11-1	CASSLLAANYGYTF	TGTGCCAGCAGCTTATTGGCAGCTAACTATGGCTACACCTTC
TRBJ2-3	TRBD1	many	TRBV2	CASALGQGVDTQYF	TGTGCCAGTGCTCTGGGACAGGGAGTAGATACGCAGTATTTT
TRBJ2-7	TRBD1	few	TRBV12-3/TRBV12-4	CASSRRTGVSYEQYF	TGTGCCAGCAGTCGCCGGACAGGGGTAAGCTACGAGCAGTACTTC